The source of this TCR beta chain is a study of T cells after yellow fever vaccination (dated by TCRdb to between 2018 and 2021). About the study as a whole: The SMART-Seq v4 Ultra Low Input RNA kit was used to prepare libraries from fractions with low cell numbers. To follow T-cell clones before and after primary and booster YFV17D yellow fever vaccination, bulk TCR alpha and beta repertoires were sequenced over time. Two healthy male donors, one aged 18 to 29 and one aged 30 to 40 years, made up the cohort. Bulk PBMC replicates and cell subsets were isolated from blood drawn at multiple timepoints before and after both primary and secondary immunization.

The table lists this clonotype with many counts. Which antigen it targets is not known. Within one base of it there is no much larger clone, and no base qualities were kept. TCR cDNA was made using 5'RACE template switching, a step that added a universal primer site and unique molecular identifiers. cDNA synthesis was primed from both the TCR alpha and TCR beta constant segments. Two PCR steps were used to amplify libraries, with sample barcodes and sequencing adapters being added in the second step. Libraries were sequenced on Illumina HiSeq 2500 (2x100 bp) or NovaSeq (2x150 bp). The study's own analysis went as follows. MIGEC was used to demultiplex reads and collapse the reads into UMI consensus sequences, and MiXCR was used for V(D)J alignment. Vaccine-responding clonotypes were identified with edgeR using replicate PBMC samples, with FDR below 0.01 and a log2 fold change above 5 up to day 15 being required. Each bulk clonotype received a CD4 or CD8 identity based on whether the sequenced CD4 or CD8 repertoire contained that clonotype at higher abundance. Starting from the raw public reads, TCRdb applied fastp trimming at Q25, assembled clones with MiXCR and retained in-frame beta chains. Each entry merges the rows of one CDR3 protein and shows their most common DNA and genes. The V and J calls were not made by the authors but by TCRdb's processing. Within this sample are approximately 180,000 distinct CDR3 sequences, with roughly 6.2% of them counted one time only. The ten most abundant clones make up roughly 3% of the sample.

The paper's findings and limits, for the study overall: The secondary T-cell response was weaker than the primary response but faster, peaking on day 5 instead of day 15. A small share of clonotypes was detected in both CD4 and CD8 compartments, with the overlap likely arising from convergent recombination. Because the study included only a couple of donors, the extent to which the findings can be generalized is limited. Computational filtering was required because FACS-sorted repertoires could contain abundant contaminating clonotypes from the bulk population. After the booster, most of the clones that had expanded following primary vaccination were detected again (approximately 96% of CD4 and around 90% of CD8), which suggests that memory was broadly maintained.

The meaning of the sample's treatment or condition label: live attenuated yellow fever vaccine strain. PBMCs were isolated from peripheral blood using a standard Ficoll-Paque protocol. Dynabeads CD4 and CD8 positive selection kits were used to isolate the CD4 and CD8 T-cell fractions. TriZol was used to extract RNA from bulk PBMCs, CD4 and CD8 fractions, and dextramer-positive and dextramer-negative fractions. Trimming leaves V shorter by 0 bases and J shorter by 1 base, with the junction holding 3 bases beyond the gene matches. Via the germline V gene (reference sequence), CDR1 is WNHNN and CDR2 SYGVQD. The CDR3 contains 15 residues, cysteine and phenylalanine counted. The DNA shown is the 45-base CDR3, in frame from base 1.

Rearrangement joined TRBV10-1 to TRBJ2-7, with 7 bases in between that match TRBD2. Sequencing was performed on CD4+ T cells sorted from PBMCs, taken on the day of the first yellow fever vaccination. This clonotype originated in a man younger than 35 who received the YFV17D yellow fever vaccine. The sequenced DNA: TGCGCCAGCAGTGAGTCTCAAGCGGGGTCCTACGAGCAGTACTTC. This codes for CASSESQAGSYEQYF.